This T cell receptor beta chain originates from a study of T cell responses to AZD1222 COVID-19 vaccine. Study-level findings and limits: Across spike, vaccine-associated CD4 TCRs were found, dominant at 160-218 and 743-854. Most donors were white British and more were female, and clonal diversity was possibly underestimated. No day 14 peak samples; only post-peak repertoires were characterized. As reported, nearly half of all spike-specific TCRs target variant regions that are unmutated.

Comments on this clone: As yet, its antigen is unknown.

Method: immunoSEQ multiplex PCR; TCRdb's copy keeps in-frame clones and lacks some. Altogether fewer than 250,000 clones are present, just over 90% being singletons, with the ten largest covering roughly 0.99%. Per the germline V gene, CDR1 is LGHNA and CDR2 is YSLEER. Deletions cut 0 bases from V and 2 bases from J, with 5 bases between. This CDR3 comprises 14 residues. The gene calls are TRBV4-3 and TRBJ2-1; D unclear. This specimen was peripheral blood, taken on day 0 of MenACWY control vaccination. This TCR was recovered from an adult in good health. This CDR3 is CASSQDGPYNEQFF. CDR3 coding DNA: TGCGCCAGCAGCCAAGATGGGCCCTACAATGAGCAGTTCTTC.